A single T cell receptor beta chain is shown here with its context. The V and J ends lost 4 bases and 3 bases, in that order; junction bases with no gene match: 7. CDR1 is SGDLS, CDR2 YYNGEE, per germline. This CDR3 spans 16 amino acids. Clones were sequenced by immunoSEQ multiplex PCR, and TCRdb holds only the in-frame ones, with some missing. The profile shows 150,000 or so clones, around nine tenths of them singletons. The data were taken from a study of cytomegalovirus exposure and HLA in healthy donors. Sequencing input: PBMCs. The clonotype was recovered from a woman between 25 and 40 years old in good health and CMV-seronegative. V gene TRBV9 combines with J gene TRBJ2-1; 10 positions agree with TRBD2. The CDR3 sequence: CASSFSGTSVYNEQFF. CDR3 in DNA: TGTGCCAGCAGCTTCTCCGGGACTAGCGTCTACAATGAGCAGTTCTTC.